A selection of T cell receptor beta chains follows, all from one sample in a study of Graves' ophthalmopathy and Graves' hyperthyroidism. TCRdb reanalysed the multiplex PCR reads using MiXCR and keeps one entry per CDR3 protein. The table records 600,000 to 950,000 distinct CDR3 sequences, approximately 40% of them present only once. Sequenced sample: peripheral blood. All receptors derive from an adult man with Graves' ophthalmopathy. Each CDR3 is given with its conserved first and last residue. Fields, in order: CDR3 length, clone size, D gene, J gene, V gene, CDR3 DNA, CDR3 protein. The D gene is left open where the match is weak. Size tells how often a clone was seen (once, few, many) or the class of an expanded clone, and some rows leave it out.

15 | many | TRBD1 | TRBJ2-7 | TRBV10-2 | TGCGCCAGCAGTGACGGGACAGCCTTCTCCTACGAGCAGTACTTC | CASSDGTAFSYEQYF
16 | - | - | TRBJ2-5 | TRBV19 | TGTGCCAGTAGTATCCTCCAGGGCGCAGGGGCAGAGACCCAGTACTTC | CASSILQGAGAETQYF
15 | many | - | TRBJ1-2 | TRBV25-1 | TGTGCCAGCAGTGAATACGGGACGGACATCTATGGCTACACCTTC | CASSEYGTDIYGYTF
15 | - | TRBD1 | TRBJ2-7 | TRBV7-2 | TGTGCCAGCAACCCCACCGGGACAGGACATGGTGAGCAGTACTTC | CASNPTGTGHGEQYF
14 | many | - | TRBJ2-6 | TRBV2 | TGTGCCAGCAGTGCGGACCCTGGGGCCAACGTCCTGACTTTC | CASSADPGANVLTF
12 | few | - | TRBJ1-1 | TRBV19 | TGTGCCAGTAGTGCAATCGGGACTGAAGCTTTCTTT | CASSAIGTEAFF
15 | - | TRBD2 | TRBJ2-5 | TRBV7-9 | TGTGCCAGCAGCTTAAGCGGGGCCCGACCAGGGACCCAGTACTTC | CASSLSGARPGTQYF
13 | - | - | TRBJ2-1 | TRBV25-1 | TGTGCCAGCAGTGGATCAGGAAACAATGAGCAGTTCTTC | CASSGSGNNEQFF
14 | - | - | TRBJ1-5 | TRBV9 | TGTGCCGGCAGCATCGGGGGGGAGAATCAGCCCCAGCATTTT | CAGSIGGENQPQHF
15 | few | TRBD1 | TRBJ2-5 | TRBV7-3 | TGTGCCAGCAGCCCCGGGACAGGGTACCAAGAGACCCAGTACTTC | CASSPGTGYQETQYF
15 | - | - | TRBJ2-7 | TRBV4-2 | TGTGCCAGCAGTGGGGGTGCCGGGCCCTCCTACGAGCAGTACTTC | CASSGGAGPSYEQYF
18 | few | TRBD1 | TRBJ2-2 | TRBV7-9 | TGTGCCAGCAGCCCGCCGTGGTGGACAGGGAGGAACACCGGGGAGCTGTTTTTT | CASSPPWWTGRNTGELFF
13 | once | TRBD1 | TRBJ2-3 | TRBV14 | TGTGCCAGCAGCCGGGACAGCGCAGATACGCAGTATTTT | CASSRDSADTQYF
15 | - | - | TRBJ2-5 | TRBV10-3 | TGTGCCATCAGTGAGATAGGGGGGGGCTGGCAGCCCCAGTACTTC | CAISEIGGGWQPQYF
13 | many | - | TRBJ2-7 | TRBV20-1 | TGCAGTGCTAGGGGGGCCAATCAGCCCGAGCAGTACTTC | CSARGANQPEQYF
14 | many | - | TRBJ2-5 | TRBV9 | TGTGCCAGCAGCGTAAACTTGGGCGGAGAGACCCAGTACTTC | CASSVNLGGETQYF
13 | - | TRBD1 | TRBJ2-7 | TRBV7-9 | TGTGCCAGCAGTCCCGACAGGGAGCACGAGCAGTACTTC | CASSPDREHEQYF
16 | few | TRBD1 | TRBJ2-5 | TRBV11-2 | TGTGCCAGCAGCCAGGGGACAGGGGTCTCTCAAGAGACCCAGTACTTC | CASSQGTGVSQETQYF
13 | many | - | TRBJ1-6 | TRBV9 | TGTGCCAGCAGTCGCACAGGGAATTCACCCCTCCACTTT | CASSRTGNSPLHF
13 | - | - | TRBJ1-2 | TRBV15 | TGTGCCACCAGCAGAGGGAATCTCTATGGCTACACCTTC | CATSRGNLYGYTF
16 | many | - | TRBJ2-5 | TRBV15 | TGTGCCACCAGCAGAGCCCGATCCGGGGGTGAAGAGACCCAGTACTTC | CATSRARSGGEETQYF
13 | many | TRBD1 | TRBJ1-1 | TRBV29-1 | TGCAGCGGAGGGACAGGGGCAAGATCTGAAGCTTTCTTT | CSGGTGARSEAFF
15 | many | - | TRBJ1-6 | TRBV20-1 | TGCAGTGCTAGAGATTGGGGAGGGCCAGATTCACCCCTCCACTTT | CSARDWGGPDSPLHF
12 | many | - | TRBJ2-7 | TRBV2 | TGTGCCAGCAAGGGTACCCCCTACGAGCAGTACTTC | CASKGTPYEQYF
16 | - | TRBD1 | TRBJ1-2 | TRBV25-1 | TGTGCCAGCAGTCCTTTAGGACAGGGGGCGCCTCTTGGCTACACCTTC | CASSPLGQGAPLGYTF
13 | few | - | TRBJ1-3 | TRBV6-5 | TGTGCCAGCCGGGAGGGGTTGGGAAACACCATATATTTT | CASREGLGNTIYF
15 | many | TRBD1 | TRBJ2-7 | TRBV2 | TGTGCCAGCAGATATCGTTGGACAGGGGGCCACGAGCAGTACTTC | CASRYRWTGGHEQYF
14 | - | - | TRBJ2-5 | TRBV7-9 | TGTGCCACCAACCCCCCCCGAGGCCAAGAGACCCAGTACTTC | CATNPPRGQETQYF
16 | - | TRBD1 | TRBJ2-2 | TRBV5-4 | TGTGCCAGCAGCTTCGGGACAGGGTCGAGTACCGGGGAGCTGTTTTTT | CASSFGTGSSTGELFF
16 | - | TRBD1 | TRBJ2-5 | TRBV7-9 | TGTGCCAGCAGCTTCAGCTCCGGGACAGGGATCGAGACCCAGTACTTC | CASSFSSGTGIETQYF
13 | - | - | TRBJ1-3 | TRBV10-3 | TGTGCCATCAGTGAGTCGACTGGAAACACCATATATTTT | CAISESTGNTIYF
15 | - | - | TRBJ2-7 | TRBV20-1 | TGCAGTGCTAGCCCGGACAGAGCCCCATCCTACGAGCAGTACTTC | CSASPDRAPSYEQYF
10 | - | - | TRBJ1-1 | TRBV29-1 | TGCAGCTTAGTGGAAACTGAAGCTTTCTTT | CSLVETEAFF
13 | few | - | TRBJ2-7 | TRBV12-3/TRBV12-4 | TGTGCCAGCAGTTTGGTTTTGGGTTACGAGCAGTACTTC | CASSLVLGYEQYF
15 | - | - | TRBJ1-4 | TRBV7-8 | TGCGCCAGCAGCCGCCAAGGGGAGGGAGGTGAAAAACTGTTTTTT | CASSRQGEGGEKLFF
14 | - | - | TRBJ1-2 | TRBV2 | TGTGCCAGCAGTGTCCGCGGGGGGGACTATGGCTACACCTTC | CASSVRGGDYGYTF
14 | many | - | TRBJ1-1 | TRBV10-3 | TGTGCCATCAGTGAGACAGGAGAGAACACTGAAGCTTTCTTT | CAISETGENTEAFF